This T cell receptor (beta chain) is drawn from a study of T cells expressing NK-cell markers. Overall study: Sorted CD3+CD56+NKG2C+, CD3+CD56+NKG2C- and CD3+CD56-NKG2C+ T-cell subsets were beta-chain profiled. Seven HCMV-seropositive donors and one seronegative donor made up the eight sequenced donors.

Of note for this clonotype: The antigen remains unidentified.

It was by 5'RACE template switching with UMIs that TCR beta cDNA was made. From its re-call of the 5' RACE reads, TCRdb lists each CDR3 protein once, without DNA. This sample's table reports under 200,000 distinct CDR3 sequences. Study-wide results and caveats: The leading position in the CD3+CD56-NKG2C+ fraction of several donors also went to these clonotypes.

The length of the CDR3 is 12 residues. Sequencing was performed on blood T cells: a sorted CD56 or NKG2C T cell subset, CD4+ or CD8+ T cells, or bulk PBMC T cells (not recorded which). This clonotype was obtained from a woman aged 18-69 years in good health. The V and J genes are TRBV12-3 or TRBV12-4 and TRBJ1-1. The CDR3 loop reads CASSFTDTEAFF.